Below, 8 T cell receptor beta chains from the same sample are listed, as sequenced in a study of Graves' ophthalmopathy and Graves' hyperthyroidism. From RNA, the CDR3 regions of TCR beta chains were amplified and sequenced. The library came from an HTBI-primed first-round RT-PCR and a second-round multiplex PCR. TCRdb reprocessed the multiplex PCR reads with MiXCR, giving one entry per CDR3 protein. The table includes around 520,000 distinct CDR3 sequences, under 45% detected once. Sequencing used peripheral blood or thyroid tissue (not recorded which). The receptors were sampled from an adult man with Graves' hyperthyroidism.

This clonotype was counted at least ten times. The chain links TRBV7-2 to TRBJ1-6, with a possible D match to TRBD1 (5 bases). The CDR3 extends over 15 amino acids. V gave up 2 bases and J gave up 8 bases, with 13 bases separating them. Germline values: CDR1 SGHTA, CDR2 FQGNSA. CDR3 region: CASSLSSGDHSPLHF. The CDR3 bases are TGTGCCAGCAGCTTAAGTTCGGGGGATCATTCACCCCTCCACTTT.

This clonotype was observed many times. The chain has TRBV19 and TRBJ1-1; D is ambiguous. CDR1 is LNHDA, CDR2 SQIVND, per germline (reference sequence). The CDR3 has 13 residues. V was cut by 6 bases and J by 1 base, with 9 bases left in between. The CDR3 sequence is CASRDVRNTEAFF. The CDR3 DNA reads TGTGCCAGTAGGGACGTGCGGAACACTGAAGCTTTCTTT.

Remarks on this clonotype: Just one base apart from a much larger clone, this may be a read error. This chain connects TRBV6-1 to TRBJ2-5; weak D call: TRBD2 (6 bases). Germline V lookup: CDR1 MNHNS, CDR2 SASEGT. The V and J ends lost 7 bases and 4 bases respectively, with 7 bases between them. This CDR3 comprises 11 residues. The CDR3 loop is CASMEGETQYF. The CDR3 nucleotides are TGTGCCAGCATGGAGGGAGAGACCCAGTACTTC.

This clonotype was observed a handful of times. The chain is built from TRBV7-9 and TRBJ2-7; D not resolved. V lost 11 bases to trimming and J lost 6 bases, with 14 bases between them. The CDR3 is 11 residues long. Germline-derived CDR1 and CDR2 are SEHNR and FQNEAQ (reference sequence). The CDR3 reads CAWSVSSEQYF. The CDR3 DNA sequence: TGTGCCTGGAGTGTTTCTAGCGAGCAGTACTTC.

V gene TRBV10-3 combines with J gene TRBJ1-2; TRBD1 is a possible D gene (6 bases). The CDR3 has 14 amino acids. Germline V lookup: CDR1 ENHRY, CDR2 SYGVKD. Trimming shortened V by 5 bases and J by 2 bases, and 12 bases separated the two germline ends. This CDR3 reads CAISHVDRNYGYTF. In nucleotides, the CDR3 is TGTGCCATCAGTCATGTTGACAGGAACTATGGCTACACCTTC.

With regard to this clonotype: A much larger clone is a single base away; this may be a read error. The chain employs TRBV5-1 and TRBJ2-2; D not resolved. V lost 7 bases to trimming and J lost 3 bases, with 19 bases between them. Germline loops: CDR1 SGHRS, CDR2 YFSETQ. This CDR3 region has 16 residues. CDR3 bases: TGCGCCAGCGCACGGCGCGGCTGGCGTGACACCGGGGAGCTGTTTTTT. It codes for CASARRGWRDTGELFF.

In this sample, this clonotype turned up many times. The chain uses TRBV20-1 and TRBJ2-5; 9 positions agree with TRBD2. The germline V gene has CDR1 DFQATT and CDR2 SNEGSKA (reference sequence). The CDR3 loop spans 16 amino acids. V was pared by 1 base and J by 0 bases, with 6 bases of the junction left unmatched. DNA for the CDR3: TGCAGTGCTAGAGTACCACTAGCGGGTGACCAAGAGACCCAGTACTTC. It encodes CSARVPLAGDQETQYF.

To note about this clonotype: A much larger clone sits a single nucleotide away, making a read error possible. CDR3 sequence: CASSLGDRGGTQYF. The CDR3 DNA reads as TGCGCCAGCAGCTTGGGGGACAGAGGAGGGACCCAGTACTTC. This chain connects TRBV5-1 to TRBJ2-7; 7 bases match TRBD1. The J call is uncertain, as TRBJ2-5 better fits the DNA end. The CDR3 totals 14 residues. Germline-derived CDR1 and CDR2 are SGHRS and YFSETQ.